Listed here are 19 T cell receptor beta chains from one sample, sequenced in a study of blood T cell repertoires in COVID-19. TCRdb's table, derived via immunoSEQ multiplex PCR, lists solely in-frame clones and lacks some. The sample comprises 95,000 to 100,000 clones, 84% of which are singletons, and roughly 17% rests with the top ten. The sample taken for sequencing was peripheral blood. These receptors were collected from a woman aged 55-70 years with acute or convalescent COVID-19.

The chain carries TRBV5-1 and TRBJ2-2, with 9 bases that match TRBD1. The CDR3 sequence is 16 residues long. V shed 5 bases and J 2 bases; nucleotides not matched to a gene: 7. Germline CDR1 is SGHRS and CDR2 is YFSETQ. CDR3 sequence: CASRSDRGYNTGELFF. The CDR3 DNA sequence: TGCGCCAGCAGATCGGACAGGGGCTATAACACCGGGGAGCTGTTTTTT.

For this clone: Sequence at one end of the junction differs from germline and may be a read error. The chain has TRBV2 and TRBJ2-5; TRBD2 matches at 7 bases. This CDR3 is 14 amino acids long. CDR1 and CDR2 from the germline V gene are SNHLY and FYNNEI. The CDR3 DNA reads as TGTGCCAGCAGCGTACGGGACTACCAAGGGACCCAGTACTTC. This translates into CASSVRDYQGTQYF.

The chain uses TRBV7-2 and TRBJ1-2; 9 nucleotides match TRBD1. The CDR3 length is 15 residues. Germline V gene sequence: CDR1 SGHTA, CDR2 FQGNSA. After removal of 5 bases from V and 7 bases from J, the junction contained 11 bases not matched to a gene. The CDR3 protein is CASSDTTGGRGGYTF. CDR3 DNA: TGTGCCAGCAGCGATACTACAGGGGGCAGGGGTGGCTACACCTTC.

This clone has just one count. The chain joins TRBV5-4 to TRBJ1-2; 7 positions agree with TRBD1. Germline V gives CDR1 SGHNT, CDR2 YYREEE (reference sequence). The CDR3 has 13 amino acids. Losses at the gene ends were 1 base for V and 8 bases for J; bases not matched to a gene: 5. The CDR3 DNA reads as TGTGCCAGCAGCTTGACAGGGGCAGGCGGCTACACCTTC. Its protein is CASSLTGAGGYTF.

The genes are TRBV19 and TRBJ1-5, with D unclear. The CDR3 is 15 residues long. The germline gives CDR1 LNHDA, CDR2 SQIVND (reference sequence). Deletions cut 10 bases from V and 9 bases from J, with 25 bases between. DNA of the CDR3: TGTGCCACCAAAAAGATGGCGACTCTTATTGGGCCCCAGCATTTT. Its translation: CATKKMATLIGPQHF.

CDR3: CAIRRAGGELFF. The CDR3, as DNA: TGTGCCATCAGGCGAGCGGGCGGGGAGCTGTTTTTT. The V and J genes are TRBV10-3 and TRBJ2-2, with a possible D match to TRBD2 (6 bases). This CDR3 comprises 12 residues. Per germline, CDR1 ENHRY and CDR2 SYGVKD. Trimming left V 6 bases short and J 7 bases short, with 9 bases between.

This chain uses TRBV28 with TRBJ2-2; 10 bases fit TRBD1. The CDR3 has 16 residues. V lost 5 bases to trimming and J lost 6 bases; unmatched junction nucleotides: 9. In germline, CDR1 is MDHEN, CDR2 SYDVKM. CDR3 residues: CASSLWTGGFPGELFF. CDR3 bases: TGTGCCAGCAGTCTCTGGACAGGGGGGTTCCCCGGGGAGCTGTTTTTT.

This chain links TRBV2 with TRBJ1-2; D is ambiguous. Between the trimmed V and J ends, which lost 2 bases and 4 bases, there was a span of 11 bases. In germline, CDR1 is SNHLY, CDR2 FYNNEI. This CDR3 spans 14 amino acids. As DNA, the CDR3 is TGTGCCAGCAGTGAATCGGGTTCTGGCTATGGCTACACCTTC. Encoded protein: CASSESGSGYGYTF.

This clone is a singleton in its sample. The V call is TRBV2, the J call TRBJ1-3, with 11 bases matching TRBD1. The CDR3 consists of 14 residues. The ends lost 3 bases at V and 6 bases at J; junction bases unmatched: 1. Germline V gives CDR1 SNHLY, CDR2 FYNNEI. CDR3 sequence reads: CASSEDRGLNTIYF. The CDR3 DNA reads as TGTGCCAGCAGTGAGGACAGGGGGCTAAACACCATATATTTT.

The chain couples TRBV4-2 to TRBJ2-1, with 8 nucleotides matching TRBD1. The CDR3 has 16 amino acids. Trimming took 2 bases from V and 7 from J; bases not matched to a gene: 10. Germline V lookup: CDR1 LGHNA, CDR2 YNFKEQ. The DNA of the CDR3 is TGTGCCAGCAGCCAAACGGCCGGGACAGGAAGTAATGAGCAGTTCTTC. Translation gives CASSQTAGTGSNEQFF.

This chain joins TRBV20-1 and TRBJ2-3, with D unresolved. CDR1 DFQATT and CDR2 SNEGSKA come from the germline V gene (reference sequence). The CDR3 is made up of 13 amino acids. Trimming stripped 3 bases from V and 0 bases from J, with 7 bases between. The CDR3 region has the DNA TGCAGTGCTAGTTCAGGCAGCACAGATACGCAGTATTTT. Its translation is CSASSGSTDTQYF.

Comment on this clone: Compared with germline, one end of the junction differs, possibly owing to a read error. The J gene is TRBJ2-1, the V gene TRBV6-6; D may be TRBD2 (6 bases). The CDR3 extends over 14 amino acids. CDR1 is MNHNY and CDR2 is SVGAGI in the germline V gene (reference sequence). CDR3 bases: TGTGCCAGTAGTTACTCAGGAGGGAGGAATGAGCAGTTCTTC. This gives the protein CASSYSGGRNEQFF.

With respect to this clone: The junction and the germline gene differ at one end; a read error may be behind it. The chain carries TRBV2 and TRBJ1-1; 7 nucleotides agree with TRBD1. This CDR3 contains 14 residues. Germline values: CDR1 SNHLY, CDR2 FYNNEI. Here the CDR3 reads CACRGGSVNTEAFF. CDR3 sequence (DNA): TGTGCCTGCAGGGGGGGATCGGTGAACACTGAAGCTTTCTTT.

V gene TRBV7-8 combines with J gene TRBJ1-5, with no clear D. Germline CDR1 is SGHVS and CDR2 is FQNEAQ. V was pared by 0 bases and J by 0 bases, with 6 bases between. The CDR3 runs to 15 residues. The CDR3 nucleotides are TGTGCCAGCAGCTTAGCTTCCTATAGCAATCAGCCCCAGCATTTT. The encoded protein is CASSLASYSNQPQHF.

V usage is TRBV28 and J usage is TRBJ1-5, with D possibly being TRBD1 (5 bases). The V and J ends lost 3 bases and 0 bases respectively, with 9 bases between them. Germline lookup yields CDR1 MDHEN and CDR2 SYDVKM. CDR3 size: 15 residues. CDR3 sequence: CASSFGGTSNQPQHF. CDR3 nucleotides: TGTGCCAGCAGTTTTGGGGGGACTAGCAATCAGCCCCAGCATTTT.

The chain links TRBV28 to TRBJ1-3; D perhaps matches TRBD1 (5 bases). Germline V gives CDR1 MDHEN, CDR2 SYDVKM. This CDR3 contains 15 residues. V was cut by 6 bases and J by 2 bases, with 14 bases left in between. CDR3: CASRTPREAGNTIYF. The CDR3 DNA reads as TGTGCCAGCAGAACCCCCAGGGAGGCTGGAAACACCATATATTTT.

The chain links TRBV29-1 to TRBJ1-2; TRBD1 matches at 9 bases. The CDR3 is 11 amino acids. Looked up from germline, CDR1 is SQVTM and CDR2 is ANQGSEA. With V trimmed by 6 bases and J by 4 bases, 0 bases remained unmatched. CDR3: CSVTGGYGYTF. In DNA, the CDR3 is TGCAGCGTGACAGGGGGCTATGGCTACACCTTC.

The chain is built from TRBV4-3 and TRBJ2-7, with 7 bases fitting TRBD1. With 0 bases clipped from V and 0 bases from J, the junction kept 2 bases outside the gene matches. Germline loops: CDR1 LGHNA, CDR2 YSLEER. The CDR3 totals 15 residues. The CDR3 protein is CASSQETGYSYEQYF. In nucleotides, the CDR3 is TGCGCCAGCAGCCAAGAGACAGGGTACTCCTACGAGCAGTACTTC.

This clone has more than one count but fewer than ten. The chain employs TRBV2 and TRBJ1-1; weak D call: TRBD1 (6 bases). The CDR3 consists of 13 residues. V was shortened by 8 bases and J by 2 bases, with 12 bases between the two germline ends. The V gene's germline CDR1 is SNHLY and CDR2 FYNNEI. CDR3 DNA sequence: TGTGCCAGCGGATCGGACAGAAACACTGAAGCTTTCTTT. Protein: CASGSDRNTEAFF.